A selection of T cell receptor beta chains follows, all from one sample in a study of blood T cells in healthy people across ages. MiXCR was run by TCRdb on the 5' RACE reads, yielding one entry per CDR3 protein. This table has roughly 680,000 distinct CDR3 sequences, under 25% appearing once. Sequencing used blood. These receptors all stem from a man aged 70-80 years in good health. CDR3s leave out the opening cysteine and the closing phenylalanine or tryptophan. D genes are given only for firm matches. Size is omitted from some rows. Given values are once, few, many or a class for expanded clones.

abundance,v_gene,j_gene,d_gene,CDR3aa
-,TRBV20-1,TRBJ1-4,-,SAVQGGGEKLF
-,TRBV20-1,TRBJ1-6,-,SAGAGSYNSPLH
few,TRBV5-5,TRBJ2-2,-,ASNLLGEGGELF
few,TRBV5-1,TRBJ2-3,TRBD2,ASSLRTSGDLPDTQY
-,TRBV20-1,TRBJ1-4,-,MVAGATNEKLF
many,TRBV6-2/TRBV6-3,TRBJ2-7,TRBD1,ASSYNPGQSYEQY
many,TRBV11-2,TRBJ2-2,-,ASSFGLAGELF
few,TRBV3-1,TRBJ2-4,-,ASSRFWGLAKNIQY
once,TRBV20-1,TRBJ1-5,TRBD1,SATSRDRGVRSNQPQH
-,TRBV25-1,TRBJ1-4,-,ASSERATARNEKLF
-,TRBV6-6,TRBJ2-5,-,ASSLSVEAQY
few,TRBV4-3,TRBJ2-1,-,ASSLGTLSSYNEQF
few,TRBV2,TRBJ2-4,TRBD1,ASSEGTGAPKNIQY
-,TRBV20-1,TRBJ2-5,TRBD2,SARVAGDGDETQC
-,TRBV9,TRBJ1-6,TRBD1,ASSVSGTGVSPLH
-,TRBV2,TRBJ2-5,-,ASSDQGPPETQY
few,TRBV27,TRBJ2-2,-,ASSFPAENTGELF
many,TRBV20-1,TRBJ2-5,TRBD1,SAFKDRAETQY
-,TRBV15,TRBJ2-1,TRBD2,ATTKSGSSYNEQF
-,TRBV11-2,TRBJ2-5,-,ASSLEGLAETQY
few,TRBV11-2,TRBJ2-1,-,ASSSSFNANEQF
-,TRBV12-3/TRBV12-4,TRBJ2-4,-,ASSLEVGGREKNIQY
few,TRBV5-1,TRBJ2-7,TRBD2,ASRSLAGGPYEQY
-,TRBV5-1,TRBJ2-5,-,ASSLAGWGETQY
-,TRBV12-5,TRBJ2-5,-,ASGLETWTGGETQY
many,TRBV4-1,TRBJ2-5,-,ASSQDQESQY
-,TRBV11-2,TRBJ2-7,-,ASSFGLREQY
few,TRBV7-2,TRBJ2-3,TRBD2,ASSSNSGVSTDTQY
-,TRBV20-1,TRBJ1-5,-,SAPPGYSNQPQH
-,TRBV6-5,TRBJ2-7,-,ASGVLGTTSYEQY
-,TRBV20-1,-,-,SASLQREQF
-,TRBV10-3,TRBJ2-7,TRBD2,AISELRGLAAYEQY
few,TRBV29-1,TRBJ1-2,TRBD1,SAGQGGDGYT